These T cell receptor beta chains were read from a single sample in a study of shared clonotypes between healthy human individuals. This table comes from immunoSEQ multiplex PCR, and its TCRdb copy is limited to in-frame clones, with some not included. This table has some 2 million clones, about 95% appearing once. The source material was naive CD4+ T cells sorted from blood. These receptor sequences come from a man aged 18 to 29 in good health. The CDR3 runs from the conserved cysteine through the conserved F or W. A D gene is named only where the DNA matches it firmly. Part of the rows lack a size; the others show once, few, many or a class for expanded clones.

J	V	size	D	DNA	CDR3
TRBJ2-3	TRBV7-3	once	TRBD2	TGTGCCAGCAGCCGACTAGCGGGTAGCACAGATACGCAGTATTTT	CASSRLAGSTDTQYF
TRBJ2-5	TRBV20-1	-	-	TGCAGTGCTACTATGGAGACCCAGTACTTC	CSATMETQYF
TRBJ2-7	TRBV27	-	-	TGTGCCAGCAGCCGTGTCTTCGGCTCCTACGAGCAGTACTTC	CASSRVFGSYEQYF
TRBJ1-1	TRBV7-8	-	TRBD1	TGTGCCAGCAGCCGTACCGGGACAGGGCCTTGGGCTTTCTTT	CASSRTGTGPWAFF
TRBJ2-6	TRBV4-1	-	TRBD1	TGCGCCAGCAGCGTTGGACAGGGGGCGGGGGCCAACGTCCTGACTTTC	CASSVGQGAGANVLTF
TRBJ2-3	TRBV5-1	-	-	TGCGCCAGCAGCTTCCTGGACAGTCACACAGATACGCAGTATTTT	CASSFLDSHTDTQYF
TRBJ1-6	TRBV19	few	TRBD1	TGTGCCAGTAGTACCACAGGGGCCGGCTTAAATTCACCCCTCCACTTT	CASSTTGAGLNSPLHF
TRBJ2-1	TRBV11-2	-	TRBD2	TGTGCCAGCAGCCCCGTAGCGGGAGGGGCCTACAATGAGCAGTTCTTC	CASSPVAGGAYNEQFF
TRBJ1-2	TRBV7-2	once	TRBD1	TGTGCCAGCAGCTCAGGGGGGCACTATGGCTACACCTTC	CASSSGGHYGYTF
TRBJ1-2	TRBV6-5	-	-	TGTGCCAGCAGCCAGCGTCCAGGGGTGGGCTACACCTTC	CASSQRPGVGYTF
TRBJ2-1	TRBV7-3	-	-	TGTGCCAGCAGCGGTAGCGGCCCCAATGAGCAGTTCTTC	CASSGSGPNEQFF
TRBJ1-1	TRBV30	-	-	TGTGCCTTCACCCGGGGCAGACTCTTAGACATGAACACTGAAGCTTTCTTT	CAFTRGRLLDMNTEAFF
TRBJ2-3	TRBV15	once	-	TGTGCCACCAGCAGTTGGGCAGGCAGCACAGATACGCAGTATTTT	CATSSWAGSTDTQYF
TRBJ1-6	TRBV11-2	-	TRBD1	TGTGCCAGCAGCCTCGAGGGGGCGTCTTCACCCCTCCACTTT	CASSLEGASSPLHF
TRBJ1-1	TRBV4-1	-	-	TGCGCCAGCAGCCAAGTCGAACTCCCGAACACTGAAGCTTTCTTT	CASSQVELPNTEAFF
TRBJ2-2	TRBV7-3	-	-	TGTGCCAGCAGCTTATCCGGGAACACCGGGGAGCTGTTTTTT	CASSLSGNTGELFF
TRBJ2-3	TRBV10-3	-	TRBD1	TGTGCCATCAGTGAAAGACAGGGGGGAGAGTTGGCAGCAGATACGCAGTATTTT	CAISERQGGELAADTQYF
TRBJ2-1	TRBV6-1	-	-	TGTGCCAGCAGTTTGACTCACTACTCCTACAATGAGCAGTTCTTC	CASSLTHYSYNEQFF
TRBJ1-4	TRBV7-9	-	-	TGTGCCAGCAGGGGACCCATCAGGGAAAAACTGTTTTTT	CASRGPIREKLFF
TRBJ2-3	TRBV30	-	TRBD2	TGTGCCTGGAGTGGAGGGACTAGCGGTTACACAGATACGCAGTATTTT	CAWSGGTSGYTDTQYF
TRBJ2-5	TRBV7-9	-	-	TGTGCCAGCAGCGCCGCTGGGTACCAAGAGACCCAGTACTTC	CASSAAGYQETQYF
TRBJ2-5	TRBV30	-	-	TGTGCCTGGAGTGTTTCACGGGGAAGTCAAGAGACCCAGTACTTC	CAWSVSRGSQETQYF
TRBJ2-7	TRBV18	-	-	TGTGCCAGCTCACCAGTCCTCAGTTCCTACGAGCAGTACTTC	CASSPVLSSYEQYF
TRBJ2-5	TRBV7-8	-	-	TGTGCCAGCAGCTTAGCTTATCTGGCGGAGGAAGAGACCCAGTACTTC	CASSLAYLAEEETQYF
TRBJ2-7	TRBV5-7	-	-	TGTGCCAGCAGCTTTAGGTACGAGCAGTACTTC	CASSFRYEQYF
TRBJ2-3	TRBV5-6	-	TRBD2	TGTGCCAGCAGCCAACTAGCGGGGGGTATAGATACGCAGTATTTT	CASSQLAGGIDTQYF
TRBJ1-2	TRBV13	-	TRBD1	TGTGCCAGCAGCGCGGGACAGGGAACGGACTATGGCTACACCTTC	CASSAGQGTDYGYTF
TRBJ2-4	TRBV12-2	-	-	TGTGCAAGACGGGGGGGACCCAAAAACATTCAGTACTTC	CARRGGPKNIQYF
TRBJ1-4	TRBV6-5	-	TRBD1	TGTGCCAGCAGCGGACAGGGGATAAATGAAAAACTGTTTTTT	CASSGQGINEKLFF
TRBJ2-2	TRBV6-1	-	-	TGTGCCAGCAGGGTCCTAAACACCGGGGAGCTGTTTTTT	CASRVLNTGELFF
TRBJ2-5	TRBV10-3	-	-	TGTGCCATCAGTCGCGGCCGAATACCCGAGACCCAGTACTTC	CAISRGRIPETQYF
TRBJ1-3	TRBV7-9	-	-	TGTGCCAGCAGCCCCGACAGCTCTGGAAACACCATATATTTT	CASSPDSSGNTIYF
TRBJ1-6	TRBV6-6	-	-	TGTGCCAGCAGGCGGGGGGGGGATAATTCACCCCTCCACTTT	CASRRGGDNSPLHF
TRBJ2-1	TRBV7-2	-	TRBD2	TGTGCCAGCAGCCCTAGACTAGCGGGAGTCTATGAGCAGTTCTTC	CASSPRLAGVYEQFF
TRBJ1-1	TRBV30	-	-	TGTGCCTGGATAGGGGAGGGGGGCACTGAAGCTTTCTTT	CAWIGEGGTEAFF
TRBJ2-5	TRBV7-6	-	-	TGTGCCAGCAGCTTAGGACCTAGCGTCCAAGAGACCCAGTACTTC	CASSLGPSVQETQYF
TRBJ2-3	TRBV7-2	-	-	TGTGCCAGCAGCTTAGGACAGACAAGCAGGCCAGATACGCAGTATTTT	CASSLGQTSRPDTQYF
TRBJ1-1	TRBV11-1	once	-	TGTGCCAGCAGCTTAAGCCTCATGAACACTGAAGCTTTCTTT	CASSLSLMNTEAFF
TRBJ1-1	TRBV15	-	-	TGTGCCACCAGCATAGACAGTGGTAACACTGAAGCTTTCTTT	CATSIDSGNTEAFF
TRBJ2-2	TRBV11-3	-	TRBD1	TGTGCCAGCAGCCGCGGACAGGGCGATACCGGGGAGCTGTTTTTT	CASSRGQGDTGELFF
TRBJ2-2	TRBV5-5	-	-	TGTGCCAGCAGCACCACAGGGTCCACCGGGGAGCTGTTTTTT	CASSTTGSTGELFF
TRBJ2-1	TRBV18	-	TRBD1	TGTGCCAGCTCAGCCCGGACAGGGGATTTGGTGTATGAGCAGTTCTTC	CASSARTGDLVYEQFF
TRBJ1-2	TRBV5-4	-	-	TGTGCCAGCAGCTTCCCGGGACGATCGAACTATGGCTACACCTTC	CASSFPGRSNYGYTF
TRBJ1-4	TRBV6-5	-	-	TGTGCCAGCTCATCATCCCTCCTTAATGAAAAACTGTTTTTT	CASSSSLLNEKLFF
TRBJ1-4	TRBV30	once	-	TGTGCCTGGAGGTCGACCGCGGCTGGGGAAAAACTGTTTTTT	CAWRSTAAGEKLFF
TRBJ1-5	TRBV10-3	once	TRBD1	TGTGCCATCAGTGAGGGTACAGGGGATCAGCCCCAGCATTTT	CAISEGTGDQPQHF
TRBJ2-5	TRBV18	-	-	TGTGCCAGCTCACCACCGTCGCACCAAGAGACCCAGTACTTC	CASSPPSHQETQYF
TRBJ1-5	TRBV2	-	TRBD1	TGTGCCAGCAGTAAAGGACAGGAGAGCAATCAGCCCCAGCATTTT	CASSKGQESNQPQHF
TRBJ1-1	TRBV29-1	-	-	TGCAGCGTTGTTCCCGGGGACACTGAAGCTTTCTTT	CSVVPGDTEAFF
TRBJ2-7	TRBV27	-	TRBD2	TGTGCCAGCAGTAGGAGCGGGAGCACCCGGTTTGGGCAGTACTTC	CASSRSGSTRFGQYF
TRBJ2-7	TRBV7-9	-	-	TGTGCCAGCAGCCTACAGATGTACGAGCAGTACTTC	CASSLQMYEQYF
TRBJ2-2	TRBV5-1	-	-	TGCGCCAGCAGCTTTTATGAGTTGAACACCGGGGAGCTGTTTTTT	CASSFYELNTGELFF
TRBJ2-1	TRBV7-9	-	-	TGTGCCAGCAGCTTAGTCGGGCACGTAACACACAATGAGCAGTTCTTC	CASSLVGHVTHNEQFF
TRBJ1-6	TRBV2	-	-	TGTGCCAGCAGTGAGCAACAGGGCAATTCACCCCTCCACTTT	CASSEQQGNSPLHF
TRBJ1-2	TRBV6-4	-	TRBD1	TGTGCCAGCAGCCCGGGACAGATGATCGGCGGCTACACCTTC	CASSPGQMIGGYTF
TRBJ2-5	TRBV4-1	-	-	TGCGCCAGCAGCCAAGAAGTGATACGAGAGACCCAGTACTTC	CASSQEVIRETQYF
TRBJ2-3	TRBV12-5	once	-	TGTGCTAGTGGTTTTATGGACTCATCGCAGTATTTT	CASGFMDSSQYF
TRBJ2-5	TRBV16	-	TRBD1	TGTGCCAGCAGCCACGCCAGGGGGTACCAAGAGACCCAGTACTTC	CASSHARGYQETQYF
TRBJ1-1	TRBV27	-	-	TGTGCCAGCAGTACTAACCCGAACACTGAAGCTTTCTTT	CASSTNPNTEAFF